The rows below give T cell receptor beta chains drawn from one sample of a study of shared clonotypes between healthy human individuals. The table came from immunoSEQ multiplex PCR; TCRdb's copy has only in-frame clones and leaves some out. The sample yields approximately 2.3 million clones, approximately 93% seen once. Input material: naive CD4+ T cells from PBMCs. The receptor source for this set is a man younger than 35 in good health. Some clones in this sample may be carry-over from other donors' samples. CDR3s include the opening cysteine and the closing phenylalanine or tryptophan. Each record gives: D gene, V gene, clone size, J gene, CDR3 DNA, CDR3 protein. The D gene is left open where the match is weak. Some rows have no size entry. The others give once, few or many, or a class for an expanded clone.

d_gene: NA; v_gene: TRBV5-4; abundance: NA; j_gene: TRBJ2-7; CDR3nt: TGTGCCAGCAGCTTGGATAGTAGCAGATCCTACGAGCAGTACTTC; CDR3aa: CASSLDSSRSYEQYF
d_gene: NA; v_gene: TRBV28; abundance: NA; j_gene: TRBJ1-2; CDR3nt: TGTGCCAGCAGTTCCCCTAACACCCCTGGCTACACCTTC; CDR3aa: CASSSPNTPGYTF
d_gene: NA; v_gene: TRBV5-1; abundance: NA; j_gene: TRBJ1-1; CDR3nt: TGCGCCAGCAGCTTCAGGGGCCAGGCTGAAGCTTTCTTT; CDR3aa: CASSFRGQAEAFF
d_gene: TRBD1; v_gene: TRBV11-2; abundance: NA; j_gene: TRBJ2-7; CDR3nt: TGTGCCAGCAGCTTAGCGGACAGGGGGCAGGGCGAGCAGTACTTC; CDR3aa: CASSLADRGQGEQYF
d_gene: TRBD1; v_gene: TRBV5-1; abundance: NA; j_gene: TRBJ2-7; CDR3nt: TGCGCCAGCAGCTCCGGGACAGGGTCCCCCTATAAGCAGTACTTC; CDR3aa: CASSSGTGSPYKQYF
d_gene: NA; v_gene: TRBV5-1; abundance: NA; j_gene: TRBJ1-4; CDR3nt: TGCGCCAGCAGCTTGCGGTCAGGGATGACTAATGAAAAACTGTTTTTT; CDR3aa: CASSLRSGMTNEKLFF
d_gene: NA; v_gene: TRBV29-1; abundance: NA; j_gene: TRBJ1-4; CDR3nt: TGCAGCGTTGCCTACAGGGAGGGGAATGAAAAACTGTTTTTT; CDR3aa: CSVAYREGNEKLFF
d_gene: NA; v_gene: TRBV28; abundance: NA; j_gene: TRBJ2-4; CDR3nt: TGTGCCAGCAGTCGGACTCCATCCAAAAACATTCAGTACTTC; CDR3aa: CASSRTPSKNIQYF
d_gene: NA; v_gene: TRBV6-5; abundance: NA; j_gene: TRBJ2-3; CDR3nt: TGTGCCAGCAGCCCTTATGCGGGCCGCACAGATACGCAGTATTTT; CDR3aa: CASSPYAGRTDTQYF
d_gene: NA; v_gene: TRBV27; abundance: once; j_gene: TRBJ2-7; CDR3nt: TGTGCCAGCACGTCGAGCGTGTCCTACGAGCAGTACTTC; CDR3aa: CASTSSVSYEQYF
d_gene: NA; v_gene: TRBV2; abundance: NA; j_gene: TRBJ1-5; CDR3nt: TGTGCCAGCAGTGAATTAGGGGCAGGGAGAAACAGCAATCAGCCCCAGCATTTT; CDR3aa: CASSELGAGRNSNQPQHF
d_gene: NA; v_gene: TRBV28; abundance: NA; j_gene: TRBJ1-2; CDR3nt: TGTGCCAGCAGTCCGTCGACCGTGGACCGACCGGGCTACACCTTC; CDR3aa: CASSPSTVDRPGYTF
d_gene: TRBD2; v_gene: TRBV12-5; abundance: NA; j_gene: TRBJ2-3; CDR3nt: TGTGCTAGTGGTTTGGGGGCTAGCGGGAATCCGGCGGCTACGCAGTATTTT; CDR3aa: CASGLGASGNPAATQYF
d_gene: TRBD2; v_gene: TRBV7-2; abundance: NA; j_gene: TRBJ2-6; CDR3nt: TGTGCCAGCAGCTTACGTGGCGGGAGTTCAGGGGCCAACGTCCTGACTTTC; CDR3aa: CASSLRGGSSGANVLTF
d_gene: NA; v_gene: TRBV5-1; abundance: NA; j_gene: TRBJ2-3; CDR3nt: TGCGCCAGCAGCCCCTTGGGGGGCGGCACAGATACGCAGTATTTT; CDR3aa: CASSPLGGGTDTQYF
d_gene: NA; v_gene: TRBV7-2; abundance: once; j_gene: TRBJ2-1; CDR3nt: TGTGCCAGCAGCTCCAGAGATAGGGTGGGAGTCGGTGTGTTCTTC; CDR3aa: CASSSRDRVGVGVFF
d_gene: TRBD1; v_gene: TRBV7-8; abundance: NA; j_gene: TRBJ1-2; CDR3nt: TGTGCCAGCAGCCTCCGCGGGACAGAGCATGGCTACACCTTC; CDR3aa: CASSLRGTEHGYTF
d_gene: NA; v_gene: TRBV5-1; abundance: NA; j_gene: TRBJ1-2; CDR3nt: TGCGCCAGCAGCCGCGACAGTCAGGCAACTAACTATGGCTACACCTTC; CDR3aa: CASSRDSQATNYGYTF
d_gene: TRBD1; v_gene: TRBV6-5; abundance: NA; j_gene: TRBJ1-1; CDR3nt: TGTGCCAGCAACACAGGGGGTGGGACTGAAGCTTTCTTT; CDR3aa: CASNTGGGTEAFF
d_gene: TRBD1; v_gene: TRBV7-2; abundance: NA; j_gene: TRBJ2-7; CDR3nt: TGTGCCAGCAGGCTAGGTCTGCTCCTCCGGGACAGCTCCTACGAGCAGTACTTC; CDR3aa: CASRLGLLLRDSSYEQYF
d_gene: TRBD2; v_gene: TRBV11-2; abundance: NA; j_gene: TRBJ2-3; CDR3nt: TGTGCCAGCAGCTTTACTAGCGGGAGCGGAACGCAGTATTTT; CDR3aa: CASSFTSGSGTQYF
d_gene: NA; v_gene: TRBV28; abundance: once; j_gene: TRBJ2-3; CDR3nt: TGTGCCAGCCGAAAATGGATTGGACAGCTCACAGATACGCAGTATTTT; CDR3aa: CASRKWIGQLTDTQYF
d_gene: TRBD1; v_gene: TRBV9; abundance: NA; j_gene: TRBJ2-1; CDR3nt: TGTGCCAGCAGCGCACAGGGGACCTCCTACAATGAGCAGTTCTTC; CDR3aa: CASSAQGTSYNEQFF
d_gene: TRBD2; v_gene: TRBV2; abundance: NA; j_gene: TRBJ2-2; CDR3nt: TGTGCCAGCAGGGGGGGACTAGCAACAAACACCGGGGAGCTGTTTTTT; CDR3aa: CASRGGLATNTGELFF
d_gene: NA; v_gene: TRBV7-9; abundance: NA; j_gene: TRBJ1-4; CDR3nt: TGTGCCAGCAGCCCCCCCCGGCGCCGGGGGGCTAATGAAAAACTGTTTTTT; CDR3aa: CASSPPRRRGANEKLFF
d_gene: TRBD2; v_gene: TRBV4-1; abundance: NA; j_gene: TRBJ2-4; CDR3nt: TGCGCCAGCAGCCAAGTTGGCGGGGGGTCCAAAAACATTCAGTACTTC; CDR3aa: CASSQVGGGSKNIQYF
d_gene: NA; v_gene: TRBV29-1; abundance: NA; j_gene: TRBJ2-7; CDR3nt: TGCAGCGTGAGGGGCAGCTCCTACGAGCAGTACTTC; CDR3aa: CSVRGSSYEQYF
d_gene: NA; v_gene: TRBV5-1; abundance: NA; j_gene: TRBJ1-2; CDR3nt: TGCGCCAGCAGCCCGGTACAGGGATCGAATGGCTACACCTTC; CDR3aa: CASSPVQGSNGYTF
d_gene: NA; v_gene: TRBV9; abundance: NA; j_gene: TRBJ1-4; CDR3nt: TGTGCCAGCAGCGTCACACCCGGGGATGAAAAACTGTTTTTT; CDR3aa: CASSVTPGDEKLFF
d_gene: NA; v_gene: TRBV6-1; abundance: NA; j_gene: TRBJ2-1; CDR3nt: TGTGCCAGCAGTGAACGAGGGGGGCAGTCGGACTACAATGAGCAGTTCTTC; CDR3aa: CASSERGGQSDYNEQFF
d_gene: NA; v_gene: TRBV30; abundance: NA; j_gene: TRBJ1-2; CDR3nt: TGTGCCTGGAGTGTTTTCTGGGGGCGAGATGGCTACACCTTC; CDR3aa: CAWSVFWGRDGYTF
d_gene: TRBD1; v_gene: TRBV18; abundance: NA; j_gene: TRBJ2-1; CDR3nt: TGTGCCAGCTCACTCGGGACAGGTGAGCAGTTCTTC; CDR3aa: CASSLGTGEQFF
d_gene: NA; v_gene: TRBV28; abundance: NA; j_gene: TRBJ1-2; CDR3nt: TGTGCAGCCTCACTGGGTTACTATGGCTACACCTTC; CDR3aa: CAASLGYYGYTF
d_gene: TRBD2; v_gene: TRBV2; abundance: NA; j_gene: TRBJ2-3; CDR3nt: TGTGCCAGCAGTGGGACTAGCGGGAGCATGGTAGATACGCAGTATTTT; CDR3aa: CASSGTSGSMVDTQYF
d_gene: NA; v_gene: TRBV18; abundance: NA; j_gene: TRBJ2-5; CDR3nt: TGTGCCAGCTCAAGGGGTTTCGGTCCAGAGACCCAGTACTTC; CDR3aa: CASSRGFGPETQYF
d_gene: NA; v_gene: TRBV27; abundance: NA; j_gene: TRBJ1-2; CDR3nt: TGTGCCAGCAAAGGGGGACTGAACTATGGCTACACCTTC; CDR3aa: CASKGGLNYGYTF
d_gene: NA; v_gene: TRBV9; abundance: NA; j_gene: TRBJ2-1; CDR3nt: TGTGCCAGCAGCGTAGTGGCTAGCTTCAATGAGCAGTTCTTC; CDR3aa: CASSVVASFNEQFF
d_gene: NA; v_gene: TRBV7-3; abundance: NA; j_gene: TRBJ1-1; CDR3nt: TGTGCCAGCAGCTTAAGTAAAGGGGAGAACACTGAAGCTTTCTTT; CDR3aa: CASSLSKGENTEAFF
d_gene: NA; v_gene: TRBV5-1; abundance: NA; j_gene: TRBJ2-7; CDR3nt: TGCGCCAGCAGTCGACAGGTCCCCTACGAGCAGTACTTC; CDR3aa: CASSRQVPYEQYF
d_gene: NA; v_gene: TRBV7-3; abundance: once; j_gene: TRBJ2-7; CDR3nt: TGTGCCAGCAGCCCGGGGGAACCCTACGAGCAGTACTTC; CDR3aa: CASSPGEPYEQYF
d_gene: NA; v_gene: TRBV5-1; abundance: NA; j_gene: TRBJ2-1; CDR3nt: TGCGCCAGCAGCTTGAATCCAGGGCAGGCTGAGCAGTTCTTC; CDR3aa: CASSLNPGQAEQFF
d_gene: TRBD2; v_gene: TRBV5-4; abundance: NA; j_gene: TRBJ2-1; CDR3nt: TGTGCCAGCAGCTTTGGGACTAGCGGGAGGGCAAATGAGCAGTTCTTC; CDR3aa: CASSFGTSGRANEQFF
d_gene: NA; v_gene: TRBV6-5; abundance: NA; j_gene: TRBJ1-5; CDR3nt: TGTGCCAGCAGTGCGGGCCGGGGTCAGCCCCAGCATTTT; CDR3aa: CASSAGRGQPQHF
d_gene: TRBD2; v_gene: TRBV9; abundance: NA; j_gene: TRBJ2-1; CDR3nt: TGTGCCAGCAGCTCCGGGAGGGGGGATGAGCAGTTCTTC; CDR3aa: CASSSGRGDEQFF
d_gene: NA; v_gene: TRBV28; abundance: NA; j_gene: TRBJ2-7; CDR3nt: TGTGCCAGCACGACCCCCGGAGGGTACGAGCAGTACTTC; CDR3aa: CASTTPGGYEQYF
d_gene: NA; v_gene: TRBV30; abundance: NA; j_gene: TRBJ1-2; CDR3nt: TGTGCCTGGGACCGGGACACCGGCTATGGCTACACCTTC; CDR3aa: CAWDRDTGYGYTF
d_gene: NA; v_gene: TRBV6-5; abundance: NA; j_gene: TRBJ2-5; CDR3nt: TGTGCCAGCAGTACAGCTTACCAAGAGACCCAGTACTTC; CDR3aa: CASSTAYQETQYF
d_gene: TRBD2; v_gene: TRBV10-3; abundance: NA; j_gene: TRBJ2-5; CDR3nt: TGTGCCACTAATCCTGGGACTAGCGGGATCGAGACCCAGTACTTC; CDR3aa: CATNPGTSGIETQYF
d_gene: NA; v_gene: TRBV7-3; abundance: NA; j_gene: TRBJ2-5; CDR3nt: TGTGCCAGCAGCCCGGGGGCTCAAGAGACCCAGTACTTC; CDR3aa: CASSPGAQETQYF
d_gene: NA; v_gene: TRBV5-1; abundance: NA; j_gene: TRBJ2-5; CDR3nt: TGCGCCAGCAGCTTGGAAGGGGCACGGGAGACCCAGTACTTC; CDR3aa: CASSLEGARETQYF
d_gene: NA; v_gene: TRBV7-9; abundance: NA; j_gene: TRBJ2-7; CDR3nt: TGTGCCAGCAGCTCCCGGGGCACCTTATTCTACGAGCAGTACTTC; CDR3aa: CASSSRGTLFYEQYF
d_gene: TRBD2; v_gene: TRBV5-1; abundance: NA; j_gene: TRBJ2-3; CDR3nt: TGCGCCAGCAACCCGGGACTAGCGGGAGATACGCAGTATTTT; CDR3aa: CASNPGLAGDTQYF
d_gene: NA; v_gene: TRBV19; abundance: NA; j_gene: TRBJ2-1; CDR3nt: TGTGCCAGTGGCGCTACCCCTTACAGGAACAATGAGCAGTTCTTC; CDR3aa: CASGATPYRNNEQFF
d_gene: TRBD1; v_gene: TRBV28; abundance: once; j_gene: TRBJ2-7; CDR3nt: TGTGCCAGCAGCCCCGCAGGACAGGGCCCATACGAGCAGTACTTC; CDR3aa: CASSPAGQGPYEQYF
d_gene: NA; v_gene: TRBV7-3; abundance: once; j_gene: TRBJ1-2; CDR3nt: TGTGCCAGCAGCTTAAGGTCCGGAGATGGCTACACCTTC; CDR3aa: CASSLRSGDGYTF
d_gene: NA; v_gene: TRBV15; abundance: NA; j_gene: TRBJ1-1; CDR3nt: TGTGCCACCAGCAGAGATACCAAGGGTGAAGCTTTCTTT; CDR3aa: CATSRDTKGEAFF
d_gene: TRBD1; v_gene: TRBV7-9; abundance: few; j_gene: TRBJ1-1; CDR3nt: TGTGCCAGCAGCCTAGGGACAGCCAAACCTTTCTTT; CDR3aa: CASSLGTAKPFF
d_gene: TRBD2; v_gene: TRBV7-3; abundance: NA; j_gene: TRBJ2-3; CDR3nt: TGTGCCAGCAGCTTCTCGGGAGGAGGGGCCGATACGCAGTATTTT; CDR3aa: CASSFSGGGADTQYF